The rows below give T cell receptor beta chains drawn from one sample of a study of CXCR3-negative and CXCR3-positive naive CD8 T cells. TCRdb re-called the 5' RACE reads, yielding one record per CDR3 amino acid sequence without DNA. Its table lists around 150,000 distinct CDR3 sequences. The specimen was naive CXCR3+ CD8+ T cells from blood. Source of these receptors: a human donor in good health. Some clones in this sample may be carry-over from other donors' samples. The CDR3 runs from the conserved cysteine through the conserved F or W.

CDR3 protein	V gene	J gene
CASSLGVRGTYEQYF	TRBV12-3/TRBV12-4	TRBJ2-7
CASSLSSTYEQYF	TRBV27	TRBJ2-7
CASNPGGSEQYF	TRBV6-6	TRBJ2-7
CASSPSGGSYEQYF	TRBV7-6	TRBJ2-7
CASSVEGPQGVNTEAFF	TRBV9	TRBJ1-1
CASSQAKGQGALGYTF	TRBV4-3	TRBJ1-2
CASSSGEYPLYNEQFF	TRBV21-1	TRBJ2-1
CASSWDRGGEQYF	TRBV5-1	TRBJ2-7
CASSHPGAGNQPQHF	TRBV23-1	TRBJ1-5
CASSLLPDRADTGELFF	TRBV5-6	TRBJ2-2
CASSPPGGPSNQPQHF	TRBV12-3/TRBV12-4	TRBJ1-5
CATSRALLQSVDELAFNEQFF	TRBV15	TRBJ2-1
CASSLWSGGAYEQYF	TRBV7-3	TRBJ2-7
CASTGDTYEQYF	TRBV12-3/TRBV12-4	TRBJ2-7
CSGASGTSGGAVYNEQFF	TRBV29-1	TRBJ2-1
CASSLKWAGELFF	TRBV7-9	TRBJ2-2
CASSYDGDGEQFF	TRBV6-2/TRBV6-3	TRBJ2-1
CASSLAGAFQETQYF	TRBV7-9	TRBJ2-5
CSVEVDAGQPQHF	TRBV29-1	TRBJ1-5
CSARYRTGPSGGGYTF	TRBV20-1	TRBJ1-2
CASSPDLGLADTDTQYF	TRBV7-3	TRBJ2-3
CASSKDRNNEQFF	TRBV7-9	TRBJ2-1
CASSGPGTPLYEQYF	TRBV4-1	TRBJ2-7
CASSSYQIDYHNEQFF	TRBV7-9	TRBJ2-1
CSVEVESPEAFF	TRBV29-1	TRBJ1-1
CASSLGTQYEQYF	TRBV12-3/TRBV12-4	TRBJ2-7
CSVGQGVRANVLTF	TRBV29-1	TRBJ2-6
CASSETAGFNEQFF	TRBV10-1	TRBJ2-1
CASSQGPQGADEQYF	TRBV4-1	TRBJ2-7
CASSQDHTLQVCYEQYF	TRBV4-3	TRBJ2-7
CASSGPITSGGPYEQYF	TRBV6-2/TRBV6-3	TRBJ2-7
CSAKQGAGYEQYF	TRBV20-1	TRBJ2-7
CASTQGAGQPQHF	TRBV25-1	TRBJ1-5
CASSRQGAGAYEQYF	TRBV7-9	TRBJ2-7
CASSSTLFPGRYNYGYTF	TRBV7-9	TRBJ1-2
CASYGGATYEQYF	TRBV28	TRBJ2-7
CASSWNPGELFF	TRBV5-1	TRBJ2-2
CASSSPGGNYGYTF	TRBV7-9	TRBJ1-2
CASSFVGGETQYF	TRBV11-2	TRBJ2-5
CASSPRETQYF	TRBV7-6	TRBJ2-5
CASSSNTQGYAYGYTF	TRBV7-9	TRBJ1-2
CASTHRDYSYEHYF	TRBV13	TRBJ2-7
CASSYSSGTISTDTQYF	TRBV6-2/TRBV6-3	TRBJ2-3
CASSVGDITEAFF	TRBV9	TRBJ1-1
CASSLVALGEQYF	TRBV27	TRBJ2-7
CATSGEGRVNGYTF	TRBV15	TRBJ1-2
CASTSYEPKTGADTDTQYF	TRBV12-3/TRBV12-4	TRBJ2-3
CASNLGRQSGYTF	TRBV7-9	TRBJ1-2
CASSSTGGNEQFF	TRBV6-5	TRBJ2-1
CASSSPGPYNEQFF	TRBV5-1	TRBJ2-1
CSVEGDSSYEQYF	TRBV29-1	TRBJ2-7
CASSPRLVYEQFF	TRBV12-3/TRBV12-4	TRBJ2-1
CASSFGGPIFYEQYF	TRBV27	TRBJ2-7
CPGGEPDYYNEQFF	TRBV6-8	TRBJ2-1
CASSLNPSETQYF	TRBV12-3/TRBV12-4	TRBJ2-5
CASSWSVNTEAFF	TRBV19	TRBJ1-1
CASSLRIENTGELFF	TRBV28	TRBJ2-2
CASSYSGDRAVWEKLFF	TRBV6-5	TRBJ1-4
CASSLLPVGGEANTGELFF	TRBV28	TRBJ2-2